Each of the 22 T cell receptor beta chains below was sequenced from the same sample in a study of blood T cell repertoires in COVID-19. Libraries were prepared by immunoSEQ multiplex PCR; TCRdb keeps only in-frame clonotypes and omits some of them. This table has around 250,000 clones, roughly 83% appearing once. The sample taken for sequencing was PBMCs or T cells enriched from blood (not recorded which). The receptors were gathered from a woman aged 50 to 60 who had recovered from COVID-19.

This clone was counted once. J is TRBJ2-7 and V is TRBV5-1; a possible D gene is TRBD1 (5 bases). Germline CDR1 and CDR2: SGHRS and YFSETQ. V lost 2 bases and J 1 base, leaving 7 bases between the germline ends. The CDR3 consists of 13 residues. CDR3 protein: CASSFDSSYEQYF. CDR3 DNA: TGCGCCAGCAGCTTTGACAGTTCCTACGAGCAGTACTTC.

The CDR3 region has the DNA TGTGCCATCAGTGGAACGAGAGCGGGGAGCTCCTACAATGAGCAGTTCTTC. Encoded protein: CAISGTRAGSSYNEQFF. This chain joins TRBV10-3 and TRBJ2-1; the match to TRBD2 covers 7 bases. The trim removed 4 bases at V and 0 bases at J, leaving 9 bases unmatched. The V gene's germline CDR1 is ENHRY and CDR2 SYGVKD. The CDR3 sequence is 17 residues long.

This rearrangement joins TRBV2 to TRBJ2-7, with 7 bases lining up with TRBD2. This CDR3 has 16 amino acids. V trimming: 1 base; J trimming: 1 base; junction bases outside the gene matches: 7. Looked up from germline, CDR1 is SNHLY and CDR2 is FYNNEI. The CDR3 bases are TGTGCCAGCAGTGAAGTGGGGCTAGCGGTATCCTACGAGCAGTACTTC. This gives the protein CASSEVGLAVSYEQYF. Using reference TRBV2 and TRBJ2-7 for the parts outside the CDR3, the full variable domain is EPEVTQTPSHQVTQMGQEVILRCVPISNHLYFYWYRQILGQKVEFLVSFYNNEISEKSEIFDDQFSVERPDGSNFTLKIRSTKLEDSAMYFCASSEVGLAVSYEQYFGPGTRLTVT.

This sequence joins TRBV18 and TRBJ2-1, with 13 positions matching TRBD2. Losses at the gene ends were 1 base for V and 6 bases for J; bases not matched to a gene: 12. Germline CDR1 is KGHSH and CDR2 is LQKENI. This CDR3 region has 19 residues. CDR3 sequence: CASSPRPLAGGLTVNEQFF. The CDR3 nucleotides are TGTGCCAGCTCACCACGGCCACTAGCGGGGGGGCTCACGGTCAATGAGCAGTTCTTC.

The chain couples TRBV5-1 to TRBJ1-2, with D unclear. The CDR3 has 14 amino acids. The germline V gene encodes CDR1 SGHRS and CDR2 YFSETQ. V lost 7 bases, J lost 7 bases, and 20 bases lay in between. As DNA, the CDR3 is TGCGCCAGCCAGCGGGAGGGCCCTGTCGGTGGCTACACCTTC. Translated, it gives CASQREGPVGGYTF.

The chain recombines TRBV7-9 with TRBJ1-1; D not resolved. The V end lost 0 bases, the J end lost 8 bases, and 7 bases lay between the germline ends. The CDR3 contains 12 residues. From germline, CDR1 is SEHNR and CDR2 FQNEAQ (reference sequence). The CDR3 DNA sequence: TGTGCCAGCAGCTTAGCACAGATAGAAGCTTTCTTT. This gives the protein CASSLAQIEAFF.

CDR3 nucleotides: TGCGCCAGCAGCAGGACAAACTCTGGGGCCAACGTCCTGACTTTC. This encodes CASSRTNSGANVLTF. The rearrangement joins TRBV5-1 to TRBJ2-6, with a weak D call TRBD1 (5 bases). V was trimmed by 4 bases and J by 0 bases, leaving 8 bases between them. The germline V gene encodes CDR1 SGHRS and CDR2 YFSETQ. This CDR3 has 15 amino acids.

The rearrangement uses TRBV30 and TRBJ1-1, with a possible D match to TRBD1 (5 bases). This CDR3 region has 13 residues. Germline V CDR1 and CDR2: GTSNPN, SVGIG (reference sequence). V was clipped by 0 bases and J by 4 bases, with 9 bases between them. The CDR3 DNA is TGTGCCTGGAGTGTATGGGGGGGCACTGAAGCTTTCTTT. Amino acid sequence: CAWSVWGGTEAFF.

A remark on this clone: One junction end does not reproduce the germline sequence, and a read error may be involved. The rearrangement links TRBV12-3 or TRBV12-4 to TRBJ2-1, with 9 bases aligning to TRBD1. This CDR3 has 13 amino acids. The CDR3 sequence: CASSLMRTGTGLF. CDR3 sequence (DNA): TGTGCCAGCAGTTTGATGCGGACCGGGACAGGGCTCTTC.

The chain joins TRBV5-5 to TRBJ2-5; TRBD1 aligns across 8 bases. CDR1 SGHKS and CDR2 YYEKEE come from the germline V gene (reference sequence). V gave up 5 bases and J gave up 2 bases; unmatched junction bases: 11. There are 16 residues in the CDR3. The DNA of the CDR3 is TGTGCCAGCAGTTACCCGGGACAGGCAATACAAGAGACCCAGTACTTC. It is translated as CASSYPGQAIQETQYF.

The J gene is TRBJ2-1, the V gene TRBV18; D is unresolved. The CDR3 loop spans 14 amino acids. The germline gives CDR1 KGHSH, CDR2 LQKENI. V was trimmed by 3 bases and J by 5 bases, leaving 11 bases between them. CDR3 loop: CASSPSQFDNEQFF. The CDR3 coding sequence is TGTGCCAGCTCACCCTCCCAGTTCGACAATGAGCAGTTCTTC.

The gene calls are TRBV15 and TRBJ1-5, with 7 bases lining up with TRBD1. Germline lookup yields CDR1 LNHNV and CDR2 YYDKDF (reference sequence). The CDR3 extends over 16 amino acids. V dropped 5 bases and J dropped 4; count of bases not matched to a gene: 11. Here the CDR3 reads CATSRSRQGWNQPQHF. The CDR3 coding sequence is TGTGCCACCAGCCGATCTCGACAGGGTTGGAATCAGCCCCAGCATTTT.

The chain combines TRBV19 with TRBJ1-4, with TRBD1 identical over 9 bases. The V and J ends lost 7 bases and 6 bases, in that order; junction bases with no gene match: 6. CDR3 length: 14 amino acids. Germline V gene sequence: CDR1 LNHDA, CDR2 SQIVND (reference sequence). The CDR3 sequence is CASTPRDRDEKLFF. CDR3 DNA sequence: TGTGCCAGTACCCCACGGGACAGGGATGAAAAACTGTTTTTT.

There are a few counts of this clone. CDR3 nucleotides: TGTGCCAGCAGCTTCGGGGGTCAGGGGGCGCGGTACGAGCAGTACTTC. This encodes CASSFGGQGARYEQYF. This chain links TRBV5-4 with TRBJ2-7; 8 positions match TRBD1. The CDR3 has 16 amino acids. Germline V lookup: CDR1 SGHNT, CDR2 YYREEE (reference sequence). V lost 2 bases and J lost 4; bases outside the gene matches: 11. Variable domain in full (rest from reference TRBV5-4 and TRBJ2-7): ETGVTQSPTHLIKTRGQQVTLRCSSQSGHNTVSWYQQALGQGPQFIFQYYREEENGRGNFPPRFSGLQFPNYSSELNVNALELDDSALYLCASSFGGQGARYEQYFGPGTRLTVT.

The rearrangement links TRBV4-1 to TRBJ1-2; D gene ambiguous. V was cut by 1 base and J by 6 bases, with 9 bases left in between. The CDR3 length is 13 residues. The germline V gene encodes CDR1 MGHRA and CDR2 YSYEKL. As DNA, the CDR3 is TGCGCCAGCAGCCAAGTGGTGGCGGATGGCTACACCTTC. This sequence encodes CASSQVVADGYTF.

The rearrangement uses TRBV6-6 and TRBJ1-4; no reliable D call. Trimming stripped 0 bases from V and 7 bases from J, with 15 bases between. Germline V gene lookup returns CDR1 MNHNY and CDR2 SVGAGI (reference sequence). This CDR3 spans 16 amino acids. CDR3 sequence reads: CASSYSRLRKFEKLFF. The CDR3, as DNA: TGTGCCAGCAGTTACTCGAGACTTAGGAAGTTTGAAAAACTGTTTTTT.

This clone was seen repeatedly, ten times or more. The CDR3 nucleotides are TGTGCCACCAGCAGGGGGGGCGGGACTACATCCTACGAGCAGTACTTC. Residues: CATSRGGGTTSYEQYF. This rearrangement joins TRBV15 to TRBJ2-7, with D possibly TRBD2 on 7 matching bases. CDR1 and CDR2 from the germline V gene are LNHNV and YYDKDF (reference sequence). This CDR3 comprises 16 residues. Trimming cost V 3 bases and J 1 base, with 16 bases left between them.

This sequence joins TRBV27 and TRBJ1-4, with D unresolved. Trimming pared 6 bases from V and 7 bases from J, leaving 18 bases between. The CDR3 totals 15 residues. Per the germline V gene, CDR1 is MNHEY and CDR2 is SMNVEV (reference sequence). The CDR3: CASRPFTRQVEKLFF. CDR3 coding DNA: TGTGCCAGCAGACCCTTCACACGACAAGTTGAAAAACTGTTTTTT.

A note on this clone: Distinct nucleotide sequences in the sample also encode this CDR3. The chain links TRBV6-5 to TRBJ2-5, with D uncertain. V was trimmed by 0 bases and J by 4 bases, leaving 6 bases between them. Germline CDR1 and CDR2: MNHEY and SVGAGI. The CDR3 contains 13 residues. In DNA, the CDR3 is TGTGCCAGCAGTTACTCGACTCGAGAGACCCAGTACTTC. Its translation is CASSYSTRETQYF.

The gene calls are TRBV9 and TRBJ2-1; 7 bases match TRBD1. Germline CDR1 and CDR2: SGDLS and YYNGEE. The CDR3 covers 18 residues. V lost 4 bases to trimming and J lost 4 bases; unmatched junction nucleotides: 17. CDR3: CASSIRSQGPPGYNEQFF. The CDR3 coding sequence is TGTGCCAGCAGCATAAGATCACAGGGGCCCCCAGGATACAATGAGCAGTTCTTC.

The chain couples TRBV2 to TRBJ2-5, with a tentative D call TRBD2 (6 bases). Trimming stripped 1 base from V and 5 bases from J, with 11 bases between. This CDR3 contains 14 residues. Germline loops: CDR1 SNHLY, CDR2 FYNNEI. The CDR3 bases are TGTGCCAGCAGTGAAGGGCTAGCGATGGAGACCCAGTACTTC. As protein: CASSEGLAMETQYF.

CDR3 in amino acids: CASSQDRKGDYGYTF. The CDR3 bases are TGTGCCAGCAGCCAGGACAGGAAAGGGGACTATGGCTACACCTTC. The chain has TRBV5-4 and TRBJ1-2; 7 bases are a match to TRBD1. CDR1 and CDR2 from the germline V gene are SGHNT and YYREEE (reference sequence). V shed 4 bases, J shed 3 bases, and the junction held 9 bases outside the gene matches. CDR3 length: 15 residues.